The 3 T cell receptor beta chains presented below share a single source sample, sequenced in a study of blood T cell repertoires in COVID-19. Sequenced by immunoSEQ multiplex PCR; TCRdb stores in-frame clones only, minus some. The sample lists tens of thousands of clones; around 90% were seen once. What was sequenced was peripheral blood. The receptor source for this set is a middle-aged man with COVID-19, enrolled during active disease.

The chain has TRBV7-9 and TRBJ2-3, with D possibly matching TRBD2 (5 bases). Germline V CDR1 and CDR2: SEHNR, FQNEAQ (reference sequence). V was shortened by 2 bases and J by 6 bases, with 12 bases between the two germline ends. This CDR3 comprises 14 residues. The CDR3 DNA is TGTGCCAGCAGCTTACGGTCGGGGATGGATACGCAGTATTTT. The encoded protein is CASSLRSGMDTQYF.

This clone has only one observation. The chain carries TRBV28 and TRBJ2-1, with TRBD2 matching 9 bases. Germline V gene data show CDR1 as MDHEN and CDR2 as SYDVKM. After removal of 5 bases from V and 5 bases from J, the junction contained 7 bases not matched to a gene. This CDR3 has 15 amino acids. The CDR3 region is CASSRLRGGDNEQFF. In nucleotides, the CDR3 is TGTGCCAGCAGTCGCTTGCGGGGGGGAGACAATGAGCAGTTCTTC.

The chain is built from TRBV6-5 and TRBJ2-7; the match to TRBD1 covers 7 bases. This CDR3 is 15 amino acids long. The J segment lost 3 bases and the V segment lost 6 bases, leaving 11 bases of the junction unmatched. CDR1 and CDR2 (germline): MNHEY, SVGAGI. CDR3 nucleotides: TGTGCCAGCAGATCTCCGGGACAGAACCTCTACGAGCAGTACTTC. It codes for CASRSPGQNLYEQYF.